This T cell receptor (beta chain) stems from a study of response to subunit inactivated influenza vaccine. This CDR3 has 13 amino acids. V trimming: 7 bases; J trimming: 2 bases; junction bases outside the gene matches: 5. Germline V lookup: CDR1 DFQATT, CDR2 SNEGSKA (reference sequence). A word on this clonotype: Its target is not known.

Study-wide points: Seasonal influenza vaccination, on each occasion, was suggested by the authors to recruit few new T cells.

TCRdb recomputed calls from the RT-PCR reads with MiXCR, one row per CDR3 protein. The table lists roughly 790,000 distinct CDR3 sequences, about 20% of them singletons. The source is a man aged 50 or older who received an inactivated influenza vaccine. The sequencing here drew on PBMCs from blood, taken more than 4 days after vaccination. The rearrangement uses TRBV20-1 and TRBJ2-5; TRBD2 aligns across 9 bases. In nucleotides, the CDR3 is TGCAGTGTGCGAGCGGGAGGTCAAGAGACCCAGTACTTC. Amino acids: CSVRAGGQETQYF.